These T cell receptor beta chains were read from a single sample in a study of T cell responses to AZD1222 COVID-19 vaccine. Libraries were prepared by immunoSEQ multiplex PCR; TCRdb keeps only in-frame clonotypes and omits some of them. The sample holds approximately 150,000 clones, around 94% seen once. The sequencing here drew on peripheral blood, taken on day 0 of AZD1222 vaccination. The receptors originated from an adult in good health. CDR3s include the opening cysteine and the closing phenylalanine or tryptophan. D genes are given only for firm matches. Clone size is stated in some rows and not others, as once, few, many or a class when expanded.

D: TRBD1; J: TRBJ1-2; V: TRBV2; size: few; CDR3: CATTLGGQGPNYGYTF; DNA: TGTGCCACCACCCTCGGGGGACAGGGACCCAACTATGGCTACACCTTC
D: TRBD1; J: TRBJ1-3; V: TRBV5-6; size: NA; CDR3: CASGTGGSSSGNTIYF; DNA: TGTGCCAGCGGGACAGGGGGTTCAAGCTCTGGAAACACCATATATTTT
D: NA; J: TRBJ2-7; V: TRBV28; size: NA; CDR3: CASTPPGNSYEQYF; DNA: TGTGCCAGCACTCCCCCGGGGAACTCCTACGAGCAGTACTTC
D: TRBD1; J: TRBJ1-6; V: TRBV6-5; size: once; CDR3: CASTPSGQLNSPLHF; DNA: TGTGCCAGCACCCCATCGGGACAGCTCAATTCACCCCTCCACTTT
D: TRBD2; J: TRBJ2-1; V: TRBV5-4; size: NA; CDR3: CASGPGLAGSNEQFF; DNA: TGTGCCAGCGGACCGGGACTAGCGGGATCGAATGAGCAGTTCTTC
D: TRBD1; J: TRBJ1-1; V: TRBV24-1; size: NA; CDR3: CATSTGGGTEAFF; DNA: TGTGCCACCAGTACAGGGGGCGGCACTGAAGCTTTCTTT
D: NA; J: TRBJ1-2; V: TRBV18; size: NA; CDR3: CASSPAAGPLVQGYTF; DNA: TGTGCCAGCTCACCAGCGGCAGGGCCCCTTGTTCAGGGCTACACCTTC
D: TRBD2; J: TRBJ2-3; V: TRBV6-5; size: NA; CDR3: CASSYAGGITDTQYF; DNA: TGTGCCAGCAGTTACGCGGGAGGAATCACAGATACGCAGTATTTT
D: TRBD1; J: TRBJ1-1; V: TRBV6-1; size: NA; CDR3: CASSAQLRQGQRNTEAFF; DNA: TGTGCCAGCAGTGCCCAGCTGCGACAGGGGCAAAGAAACACTGAAGCTTTCTTT
D: NA; J: TRBJ2-3; V: TRBV5-1; size: NA; CDR3: CASSLESWGSTDTQYF; DNA: TGCGCCAGCAGCTTGGAATCGTGGGGAAGCACAGATACGCAGTATTTT
D: TRBD2; J: TRBJ2-1; V: TRBV27; size: NA; CDR3: CASSQREFSSYNEQFF; DNA: TGTGCCAGCAGTCAGCGGGAGTTCAGCTCCTACAATGAGCAGTTCTTC
D: TRBD2; J: TRBJ2-3; V: TRBV9; size: NA; CDR3: CASSVDLREGDTQYF; DNA: TGTGCCAGCAGCGTAGACTTGCGGGAGGGGGATACGCAGTATTTT
D: NA; J: TRBJ1-1; V: TRBV30; size: NA; CDR3: CAWSVGSWTEAFF; DNA: TGTGCCTGGAGTGTAGGCTCTTGGACTGAAGCTTTCTTT
D: TRBD2; J: TRBJ2-7; V: TRBV28; size: NA; CDR3: CASSLGLAPYEQYF; DNA: TGTGCCAGCAGTTTGGGACTAGCGCCCTACGAGCAGTACTTC
D: TRBD2; J: TRBJ2-7; V: TRBV6-1; size: NA; CDR3: CASSVSQRELPRSSYEQYF; DNA: TGTGCCAGCAGTGTCTCCCAGCGGGAGCTACCGAGGAGCTCCTACGAGCAGTACTTC
D: NA; J: TRBJ1-4; V: TRBV6-1; size: once; CDR3: CASSEFPLNDEGEKLFF; DNA: TGTGCCAGCAGTGAATTCCCCCTCAACGACGAGGGGGAAAAACTGTTTTTT
D: TRBD2; J: TRBJ2-5; V: TRBV7-2; size: NA; CDR3: CASSLDGEGYQETQYF; DNA: TGTGCCAGCAGCTTAGATGGGGAGGGGTACCAAGAGACCCAGTACTTC
D: TRBD2; J: TRBJ2-7; V: TRBV6-5; size: NA; CDR3: CASSSGLAERPYEQYF; DNA: TGTGCCAGCAGTTCCGGACTAGCGGAGAGGCCCTACGAGCAGTACTTC
D: TRBD2; J: TRBJ2-1; V: TRBV30; size: once; CDR3: CAWSGKGLAGDEQFF; DNA: TGTGCCTGGAGTGGTAAAGGACTAGCGGGGGATGAGCAGTTCTTC
D: NA; J: TRBJ1-1; V: TRBV7-9; size: NA; CDR3: CASNSEGLGTEAFF; DNA: TGTGCCAGCAACTCAGAGGGGTTGGGCACTGAAGCTTTCTTT
D: NA; J: TRBJ2-2; V: TRBV10-3; size: NA; CDR3: CAIRSGDTNTGELFF; DNA: TGTGCCATCAGATCTGGGGACACGAACACCGGGGAGCTGTTTTTT
D: NA; J: TRBJ1-1; V: TRBV2; size: NA; CDR3: CASSELEINTEAFF; DNA: TGTGCCAGCAGTGAGTTGGAGATTAACACTGAAGCTTTCTTT
D: NA; J: TRBJ1-1; V: TRBV5-1; size: few; CDR3: CASSLMMNTEAFF; DNA: TGCGCCAGCAGCTTGATGATGAACACTGAAGCTTTCTTT
D: NA; J: TRBJ1-1; V: TRBV10-2; size: once; CDR3: CASHQGGTEAFF; DNA: TGCGCCAGCCATCAAGGGGGAACTGAAGCTTTCTTT
D: NA; J: TRBJ1-2; V: TRBV5-1; size: NA; CDR3: CASSPGTLLYGYTF; DNA: TGCGCCAGCAGCCCCGGGACACTACTCTATGGCTACACCTTC
D: TRBD1; J: TRBJ2-7; V: TRBV6-5; size: NA; CDR3: CASTPGGTYEQYF; DNA: TGTGCCAGCACCCCAGGGGGAACCTACGAGCAGTACTTC
D: NA; J: TRBJ2-7; V: TRBV5-4; size: NA; CDR3: CASSVAGVLSYEQYF; DNA: TGTGCCAGCAGCGTGGCTGGGGTTCTCTCCTACGAGCAGTACTTC
D: NA; J: TRBJ1-3; V: TRBV27; size: NA; CDR3: CASSLSPAGNTIYF; DNA: TGTGCCAGCAGTTTATCCCCAGCTGGAAACACCATATATTTT
D: NA; J: TRBJ1-1; V: TRBV11-3; size: NA; CDR3: CASSLEENTEAFF; DNA: TGTGCCAGCAGCTTAGAGGAAAACACTGAAGCTTTCTTT
D: NA; J: TRBJ2-7; V: TRBV4-1; size: NA; CDR3: CASSQEGETYEQYF; DNA: TGCGCCAGCAGCCAAGAGGGGGAAACCTACGAGCAGTACTTC
D: TRBD1; J: TRBJ1-6; V: TRBV30; size: NA; CDR3: CAWSRLDRDNSPLHF; DNA: TGTGCCTGGAGTCGCTTAGACAGGGACAATTCACCCCTCCACTTT
D: TRBD1; J: TRBJ2-1; V: TRBV3-1/TRBV3-2; size: NA; CDR3: CASSLNRGTTNQRRYNEQFF; DNA: TGTGCCAGCAGCCTAAACAGGGGGACGACTAACCAGCGGAGATACAATGAGCAGTTCTTC
D: NA; J: TRBJ1-1; V: TRBV30; size: NA; CDR3: CAWSAGNTEAFF; DNA: TGTGCCTGGAGTGCTGGGAACACTGAAGCTTTCTTT
D: NA; J: TRBJ1-6; V: TRBV6-5; size: once; CDR3: CASRDFINSPLHF; DNA: TGTGCCAGCAGGGACTTCATCAATTCACCCCTCCACTTT
D: NA; J: TRBJ1-5; V: TRBV5-6; size: NA; CDR3: CASSLMAGFSNQPQHF; DNA: TGTGCCAGCAGCTTGATGGCAGGGTTTAGCAATCAGCCCCAGCATTTT
D: TRBD1; J: TRBJ2-2; V: TRBV5-1; size: NA; CDR3: CASSLTGGIGELFF; DNA: TGCGCCAGCAGCCTGACAGGGGGAATCGGGGAGCTGTTTTTT
D: TRBD2; J: TRBJ2-3; V: TRBV27; size: NA; CDR3: CASSWWRTSGVGPGTDTQYF; DNA: TGTGCCAGCAGTTGGTGGCGGACTAGCGGAGTCGGCCCAGGCACAGATACGCAGTATTTT
D: NA; J: TRBJ1-6; V: TRBV2; size: NA; CDR3: CASSEMGLGSPLHF; DNA: TGTGCCAGCAGTGAAATGGGCCTCGGTTCACCCCTCCACTTT
D: TRBD1; J: TRBJ1-2; V: TRBV30; size: NA; CDR3: CAWSPTGGGFNYGYTF; DNA: TGTGCCTGGAGTCCAACGGGAGGGGGCTTCAACTATGGCTACACCTTC
D: NA; J: TRBJ2-5; V: TRBV28; size: NA; CDR3: CASTSSEETQYF; DNA: TGTGCCAGCACCTCGTCAGAAGAGACCCAGTACTTC
D: NA; J: TRBJ1-1; V: TRBV11-2; size: NA; CDR3: CASSSTPNTEAFF; DNA: TGTGCCAGCAGCTCGACTCCGAACACTGAAGCTTTCTTT
D: NA; J: TRBJ2-3; V: TRBV19; size: NA; CDR3: CASSRQGTDTQYF; DNA: TGTGCCAGTAGTCGACAGGGCACAGATACGCAGTATTTT
D: TRBD1; J: TRBJ1-4; V: TRBV7-9; size: NA; CDR3: CASSSGQYNEKLFF; DNA: TGTGCCAGCAGCTCGGGACAGTATAATGAAAAACTGTTTTTT
D: NA; J: TRBJ1-5; V: TRBV7-8; size: NA; CDR3: CASTPSQSNQPQHF; DNA: TGTGCCAGCACCCCTTCACAGAGCAATCAGCCCCAGCATTTT
D: NA; J: TRBJ1-5; V: TRBV21-1; size: NA; CDR3: CASSKGGGYSNQPQHF; DNA: TGTGCCAGCAGCAAAGGTGGAGGATATAGCAATCAGCCCCAGCATTTT